This T cell receptor (beta chain) originates from a study of blood T cell repertoires in COVID-19. Across the study: T cells, B-cell-depleted T cells, or PBMCs provided the cDNA or gDNA that served as material.

Original processing methods: Nucleated cell counts were estimated from reference gene primer amplification. TCRdb keeps only in-frame clones here, not all; method: immunoSEQ multiplex PCR. That table is the source of V, J and clone size, and D and trimming were worked out from the DNA. The table shows about 190,000 clones, with about nine tenths occurring only once. Germline lookup yields CDR1 ENHRY and CDR2 SYGVKD. The junction had 8 bases not matched to a gene; V was cut back by 3 bases and J by 1 base. This CDR3 comprises 17 residues. This TCR came from a man between 40 and 49 years old with acute or convalescent COVID-19. This sequence joins TRBV10-3 and TRBJ2-1, with 8 bases fitting TRBD1. The material sequenced was peripheral blood. CDR3 sequence: CAISDPGQVISYNEQFF. The CDR3 DNA is TGTGCCATCAGTGATCCGGGACAGGTGATTTCCTACAATGAGCAGTTCTTC.